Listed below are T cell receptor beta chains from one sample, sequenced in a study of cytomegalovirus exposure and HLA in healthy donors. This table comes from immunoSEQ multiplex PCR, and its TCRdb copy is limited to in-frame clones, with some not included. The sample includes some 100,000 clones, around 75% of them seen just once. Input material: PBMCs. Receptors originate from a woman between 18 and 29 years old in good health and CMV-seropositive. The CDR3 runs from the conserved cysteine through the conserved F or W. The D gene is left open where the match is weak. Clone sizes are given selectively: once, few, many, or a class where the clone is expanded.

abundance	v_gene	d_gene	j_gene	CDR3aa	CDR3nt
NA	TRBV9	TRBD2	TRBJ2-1	CASSPGGAGNEQFF	TGTGCCAGCAGCCCGGGGGGGGCGGGCAATGAGCAGTTCTTC
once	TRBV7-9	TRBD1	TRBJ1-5	CASSAPGTGHSNQPQHF	TGTGCCAGCAGCGCACCCGGGACAGGACATAGCAATCAGCCCCAGCATTTT
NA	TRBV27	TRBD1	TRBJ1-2	CASSPESGTVYGYTF	TGTGCCAGCAGTCCGGAATCCGGGACAGTATATGGCTACACCTTC
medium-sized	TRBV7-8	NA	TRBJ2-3	CASSLASGGDGTDTQYF	TGTGCCAGCAGCTTAGCGTCCGGGGGAGACGGCACAGATACGCAGTATTTT
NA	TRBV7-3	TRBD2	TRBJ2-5	CASSPGLGGRETQYF	TGTGCCAGCAGCCCCGGGCTCGGGGGGAGGGAGACCCAGTACTTC
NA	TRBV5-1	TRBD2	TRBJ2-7	CASSLVGLAAVWEQYF	TGCGCCAGCAGCTTGGTTGGGCTAGCGGCGGTCTGGGAGCAGTACTTC
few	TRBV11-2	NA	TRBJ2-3	CASSPRGTTDTQYF	TGTGCCAGCAGCCCCCGGGGAACCACAGATACGCAGTATTTT
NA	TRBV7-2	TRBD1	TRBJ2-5	CASSLRAGGETQYF	TGTGCCAGCAGCTTAAGGGCAGGGGGCGAGACCCAGTACTTC
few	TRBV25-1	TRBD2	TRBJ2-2	CASSLAGVTGELFF	TGTGCCAGCAGCTTAGCGGGAGTAACCGGGGAGCTGTTTTTT
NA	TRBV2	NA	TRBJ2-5	CASRSHPQETQYF	TGTGCCAGCAGGAGCCACCCACAAGAGACCCAGTACTTC
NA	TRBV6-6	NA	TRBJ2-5	CATQGDSYQETQYF	TGTGCCACCCAGGGCGACAGCTACCAAGAGACCCAGTACTTC
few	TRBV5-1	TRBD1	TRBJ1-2	CASRGQEKEGYTF	TGCGCCAGCAGGGGACAGGAGAAAGAGGGCTACACCTTC
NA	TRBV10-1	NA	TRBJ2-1	CASSESERNGTGGAGASGSNEQFF	TGCGCCAGCAGTGAGTCGGAGCGAAACGGAACAGGGGGCGCAGGGGCTAGCGGGAGTAATGAGCAGTTCTTC
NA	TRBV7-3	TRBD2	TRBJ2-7	CASSSGLAYEQYF	TGTGCCAGCAGCTCCGGACTAGCCTACGAGCAGTACTTC
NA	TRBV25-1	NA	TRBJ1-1	CASPPSDWGVPPGTEAFF	TGTGCCAGCCCACCCTCCGATTGGGGAGTACCCCCGGGGACTGAAGCTTTCTTT
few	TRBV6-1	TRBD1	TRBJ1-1	CASSVDRAAFF	TGTGCCAGCAGTGTCGACAGGGCAGCTTTCTTT
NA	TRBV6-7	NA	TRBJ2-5	CASSYRGGGAQYF	TGTGCCAGCAGTTACAGAGGAGGAGGGGCCCAGTACTTC
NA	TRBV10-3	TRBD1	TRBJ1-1	CAIRDRELEAFF	TGTGCCATCAGGGACAGGGAACTTGAAGCTTTCTTT
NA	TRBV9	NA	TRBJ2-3	CASSVLSGTDTQYF	TGTGCCAGCAGCGTTCTCTCGGGCACAGATACGCAGTATTTT
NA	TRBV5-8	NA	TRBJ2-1	CASSPGVGSGRGNEQFF	TGTGCCAGCAGCCCGGGGGTGGGATCAGGTCGTGGGAATGAGCAGTTCTTC
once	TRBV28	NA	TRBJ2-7	CASSLNLDEQYF	TGCGCCAGCAGCCTCAACCTAGACGAGCAGTACTTC
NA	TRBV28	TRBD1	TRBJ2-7	CASSTTGTGTPYEQYF	TGTGCCAGCAGTACTACAGGGACAGGGACACCCTACGAGCAGTACTTC
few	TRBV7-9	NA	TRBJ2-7	CASSPSADYEQYF	TGTGCCAGCAGCCCCAGTGCAGATTACGAGCAGTACTTC
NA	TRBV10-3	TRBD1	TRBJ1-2	CAISAGQGDYGYTF	TGTGCCATCAGTGCAGGACAGGGTGACTATGGCTACACCTTC
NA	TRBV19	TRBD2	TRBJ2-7	CASSGTSGYEQYF	TGTGCCAGTAGCGGGACTAGCGGCTACGAGCAGTACTTC
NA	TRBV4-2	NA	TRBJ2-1	CASSQVPYPADYNEQFF	TGTGCCAGCAGCCAAGTCCCCTATCCAGCGGACTACAATGAGCAGTTCTTC
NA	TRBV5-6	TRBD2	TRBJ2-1	CASSYPRTSGRGSYNEQFF	TGTGCCAGCAGCTACCCACGGACTAGCGGGAGGGGATCCTACAATGAGCAGTTCTTC
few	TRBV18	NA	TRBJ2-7	CASSLTRDKASYEQYF	TGTGCCAGCTCGCTCACCCGGGACAAAGCATCCTACGAGCAGTACTTC
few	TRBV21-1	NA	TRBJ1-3	CASSSPDSSGNTIYF	TGTGCCAGCAGCTCCCCGGACAGCTCTGGAAACACCATATATTTT
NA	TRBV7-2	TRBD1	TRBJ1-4	CASSPTTGGMGEKLFF	TGTGCCAGCAGCCCCACCACAGGGGGCATGGGTGAAAAACTGTTTTTT
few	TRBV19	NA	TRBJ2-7	CASSSTGIRSYEQYF	TGTGCCAGTAGCTCTACAGGGATCCGGTCCTACGAGCAGTACTTC
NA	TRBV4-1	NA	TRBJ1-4	CASSQGAHEKLFF	TGCGCCAGCAGCCAGGGGGCCCATGAAAAACTGTTTTTT
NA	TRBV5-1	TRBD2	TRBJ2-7	CASSLVQREDYEQYF	TGCGCCAGCAGCTTGGTACAGCGGGAAGACTACGAGCAGTACTTC
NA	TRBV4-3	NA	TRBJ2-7	CASSQDSGKEQYF	TGCGCCAGCAGCCAAGATTCGGGTAAAGAGCAGTACTTC
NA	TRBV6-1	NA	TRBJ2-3	CASSEPGTDTQYF	TGTGCCAGCAGTGAACCAGGCACAGATACGCAGTATTTT
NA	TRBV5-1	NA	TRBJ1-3	CASSLGGTSSGNTIYF	TGCGCCAGCAGCTTGGGGGGCACAAGCTCTGGAAACACCATATATTTT
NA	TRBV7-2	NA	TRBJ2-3	CASSVDRGESTDTQYF	TGTGCCAGCAGCGTCGACCGTGGAGAAAGCACAGATACGCAGTATTTT
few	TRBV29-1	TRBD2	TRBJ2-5	CSVGAGGGETQYF	TGCAGCGTTGGAGCGGGAGGGGGGGAGACCCAGTACTTC
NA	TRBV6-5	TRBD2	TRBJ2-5	CASSYSGLAGTQYF	TGTGCCAGCAGTTACTCGGGTTTAGCGGGGACCCAGTACTTC
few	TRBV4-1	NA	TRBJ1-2	CASSPKIIPTEPYGYTF	TGCGCCAGCAGCCCCAAAATTATTCCGACGGAGCCGTACGGCTACACCTTC
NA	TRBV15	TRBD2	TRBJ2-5	CATSRDDAAGLQETQYF	TGTGCCACCAGCAGAGATGACGCAGCGGGACTCCAAGAGACCCAGTACTTC
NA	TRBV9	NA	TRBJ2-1	CASSVYREAYNEQFF	TGTGCCAGCAGCGTATATCGGGAAGCCTACAATGAGCAGTTCTTC
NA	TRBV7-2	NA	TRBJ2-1	CASSPAFEQFF	TGTGCCAGCAGCCCAGCGTTTGAGCAGTTCTTC
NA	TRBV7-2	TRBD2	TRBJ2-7	CASSLFAAGGTHEQYF	TGTGCCAGCAGTTTATTCGCAGCGGGAGGGACCCACGAGCAGTACTTC
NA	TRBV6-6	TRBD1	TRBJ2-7	CASSYRDRSDEQHF	TGTGCCAGCAGTTACCGGGACAGGTCCGACGAGCAGCACTTC
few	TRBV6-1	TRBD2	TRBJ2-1	CASRPGGSGNNEQFF	TGTGCCAGCAGACCCGGCGGTAGCGGGAACAATGAGCAGTTCTTC
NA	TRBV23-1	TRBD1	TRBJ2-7	CASSAAGTGTYEQYF	TGCGCCAGCAGTGCCGCCGGGACAGGAACCTACGAGCAGTACTTC
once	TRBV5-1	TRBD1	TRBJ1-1	CASSPYRGHAEAFF	TGCGCCAGCAGCCCGTACAGGGGGCACGCTGAAGCTTTCTTT
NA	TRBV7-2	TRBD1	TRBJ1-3	CASSPTGARGNTIYF	TGTGCCAGCAGCCCCACAGGGGCGCGGGGAAACACCATATATTTT
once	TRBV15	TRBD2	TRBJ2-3	CATSRGGTSGSTDTQYF	TGTGCCACCAGCAGGGGAGGGACTAGCGGTAGCACAGATACGCAGTATTTT
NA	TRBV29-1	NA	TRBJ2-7	CSVEDGSYEQYF	TGCAGCGTTGAAGACGGCTCCTACGAGCAGTACTTC
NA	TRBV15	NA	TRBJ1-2	CATSRGLANYGYTF	TGTGCCACCAGCAGAGGCCTAGCTAACTATGGCTACACCTTC
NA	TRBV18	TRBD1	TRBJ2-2	CASSPGQGATGELFF	TGTGCCAGCTCACCGGGACAGGGGGCGACCGGGGAGCTGTTTTTT
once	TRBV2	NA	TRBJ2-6	CASTRFGTSGANVLTF	TGTGCCAGCACGCGTTTCGGGACTTCTGGGGCCAACGTCCTGACTTTC
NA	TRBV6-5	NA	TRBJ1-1	CASSYGVGAGTEAFF	TGTGCCAGCAGTTACGGAGTGGGCGCGGGCACTGAAGCTTTCTTT